The rows below give T cell receptor beta chains drawn from one sample of a study of blood T cell repertoires in COVID-19. Data came from immunoSEQ multiplex PCR; TCRdb stores just in-frame clones and leaves some out. The table shows fewer than 300,000 clones, with 91% occurring only once. Sequenced material: peripheral blood. These receptors all come from a woman in her twenties or thirties with COVID-19, enrolled during active disease. Both conserved end residues are part of each CDR3. Fields, in order: clone size, J gene, D gene, V gene, CDR3 DNA, CDR3 protein. The D gene is left open where the match is weak. Size values are once, few and many counts, or a class for expanded clones, and some rows have none.

clone_size: NA; j_call: TRBJ2-1; d_call: TRBD2; v_call: TRBV19; cdr3_nt: TGTGCCAGTAGCCCGGCGGCTAGCGGGAGCTATGAGCAGTTCTTC; cdr3_aa: CASSPAASGSYEQFF
clone_size: NA; j_call: TRBJ1-1; d_call: NA; v_call: TRBV5-5; cdr3_nt: TGTGCCAGCAGCTTGGGCGGGAGAGGAGCTTTCTTT; cdr3_aa: CASSLGGRGAFF
clone_size: NA; j_call: TRBJ1-1; d_call: NA; v_call: TRBV27; cdr3_nt: TGTGCCAGCAGCCCAAGGGTGTTGGGGCTGGGGACTGAAGCTTTCTTT; cdr3_aa: CASSPRVLGLGTEAFF
clone_size: NA; j_call: TRBJ1-2; d_call: TRBD1; v_call: TRBV11-2; cdr3_nt: TGTGCCAGCAGCTCGTCACAGGGGGCGGGCGGCTACACCTTC; cdr3_aa: CASSSSQGAGGYTF
clone_size: NA; j_call: TRBJ2-7; d_call: NA; v_call: TRBV7-9; cdr3_nt: TGTGCCAGCAACGCTGGCACCCACGAGCAGTACTTC; cdr3_aa: CASNAGTHEQYF
clone_size: NA; j_call: TRBJ2-1; d_call: TRBD2; v_call: TRBV30; cdr3_nt: TGTGCCTGGAGCCTCGCGGGAGGCCAGTCCTACAATGAGCAGTTCTTC; cdr3_aa: CAWSLAGGQSYNEQFF
clone_size: NA; j_call: TRBJ2-3; d_call: NA; v_call: TRBV5-1; cdr3_nt: TGCGCCAGCAGCCCGTTTTTGAGTGCAGATACGCAGTATTTT; cdr3_aa: CASSPFLSADTQYF
clone_size: NA; j_call: TRBJ2-3; d_call: TRBD2; v_call: TRBV9; cdr3_nt: TGTGCCAGCACGGCGGGAGGGGCCAGAGATACGCAGTATTTT; cdr3_aa: CASTAGGARDTQYF
clone_size: NA; j_call: TRBJ1-4; d_call: NA; v_call: TRBV19; cdr3_nt: TGTGCCAGCTCCCTTCCCGGAGGGAATACCCGTGGTGAAAAACTGTTTTTT; cdr3_aa: CASSLPGGNTRGEKLFF
clone_size: once; j_call: TRBJ1-5; d_call: NA; v_call: TRBV4-2; cdr3_nt: TGTGCCAGCAGCCAAGAGGGATCGAGGGGCAATCAGCCCCAGCATTTT; cdr3_aa: CASSQEGSRGNQPQHF
clone_size: NA; j_call: TRBJ2-1; d_call: TRBD1; v_call: TRBV7-8; cdr3_nt: TGTGCCAGCAGCGGGGGGACAGGGGTGTGGGGTGAGCAGTTCTTC; cdr3_aa: CASSGGTGVWGEQFF
clone_size: few; j_call: TRBJ2-2; d_call: TRBD2; v_call: TRBV5-3; cdr3_nt: TGTGCCAGAAGCTTGGGACTAGCGGGAGGTACCGGGGAGCTGTTTTTT; cdr3_aa: CARSLGLAGGTGELFF
clone_size: NA; j_call: TRBJ1-4; d_call: TRBD1; v_call: TRBV9; cdr3_nt: TGTGCCAGCAGCGCTCGGACAGGCCCTAATGAAAAACTGTTTTTT; cdr3_aa: CASSARTGPNEKLFF
clone_size: NA; j_call: TRBJ1-2; d_call: NA; v_call: TRBV14; cdr3_nt: TGTGCCAGCAGCTCAACGGGTTCGGGGGGGCCCTATGGCTACACCTTC; cdr3_aa: CASSSTGSGGPYGYTF
clone_size: NA; j_call: TRBJ1-2; d_call: TRBD1; v_call: TRBV19; cdr3_nt: TGTGCCAGTAGTAGGGACAGAGCAGGTGGCTACACCTTC; cdr3_aa: CASSRDRAGGYTF
clone_size: NA; j_call: TRBJ2-1; d_call: NA; v_call: TRBV5-4; cdr3_nt: TGTGCCAGCAGTTTGGACAGCTACAATGAGCAGTTCTTC; cdr3_aa: CASSLDSYNEQFF
clone_size: NA; j_call: TRBJ2-3; d_call: TRBD2; v_call: TRBV29-1; cdr3_nt: TGCAGCGCCGGGGGGGGCTTTGGCCGCACAGATACGCAGTATTTT; cdr3_aa: CSAGGGFGRTDTQYF
clone_size: NA; j_call: TRBJ1-5; d_call: TRBD1; v_call: TRBV5-5; cdr3_nt: TGTGCCAGCAGCAGAGGGACAGCCTACAATCAGCCCCAGCATTTT; cdr3_aa: CASSRGTAYNQPQHF
clone_size: NA; j_call: TRBJ2-3; d_call: NA; v_call: TRBV2; cdr3_nt: TGTGCCAGCAGTGACGAGGGTAGCACAGATACGCAGTATTTT; cdr3_aa: CASSDEGSTDTQYF
clone_size: NA; j_call: TRBJ2-6; d_call: TRBD1; v_call: TRBV25-1; cdr3_nt: TGTGCCACTAGGGCAGGGGGAAGCTCTGGGGCCAACGTCCTGACTTTC; cdr3_aa: CATRAGGSSGANVLTF
clone_size: NA; j_call: TRBJ1-1; d_call: TRBD1; v_call: TRBV13; cdr3_nt: TGTGCCAGCAGCTTAGAGGCAGGGGGGACTGAAGCTTTCTTT; cdr3_aa: CASSLEAGGTEAFF
clone_size: NA; j_call: TRBJ2-1; d_call: TRBD2; v_call: TRBV6-4; cdr3_nt: TGTGCCAGCAGCGTTGTAGCGGGGTACAGTGAGCAGTTCTTC; cdr3_aa: CASSVVAGYSEQFF
clone_size: NA; j_call: TRBJ1-1; d_call: NA; v_call: TRBV5-1; cdr3_nt: TGCGCCAGCAGCTTGGGACAGTCCGGGGGGAACACTGAAGCTTTCTTT; cdr3_aa: CASSLGQSGGNTEAFF
clone_size: NA; j_call: TRBJ1-6; d_call: TRBD1; v_call: TRBV5-6; cdr3_nt: TGTGCCAGCAGCTCCTTCCGGGACAGGGAAGGTTCACCCCTCCACTTT; cdr3_aa: CASSSFRDREGSPLHF
clone_size: NA; j_call: TRBJ1-2; d_call: TRBD1; v_call: TRBV18; cdr3_nt: TGTGCCAGCTCAGACGACAGGGCGGGCGGCTACACCTTC; cdr3_aa: CASSDDRAGGYTF
clone_size: once; j_call: TRBJ1-1; d_call: NA; v_call: TRBV6-5; cdr3_nt: TGTGCCAGCAGTTACTCGATACGGAGACCGAACACTGAAGCTTTCTTT; cdr3_aa: CASSYSIRRPNTEAFF
clone_size: once; j_call: TRBJ1-4; d_call: NA; v_call: TRBV14; cdr3_nt: TGTGCCAGCAGCCAAAGCCTGCTCAATGAAAAACTGTTTTTT; cdr3_aa: CASSQSLLNEKLFF
clone_size: few; j_call: TRBJ2-7; d_call: NA; v_call: TRBV10-1; cdr3_nt: TGCGCCAGCAGTGAATCGGGACAAATCTACGAGCAGTACTTC; cdr3_aa: CASSESGQIYEQYF
clone_size: NA; j_call: TRBJ1-1; d_call: NA; v_call: TRBV27; cdr3_nt: TGTGCCAGCAGATCCCGGGGGTACCCTGAAGCTTTCTTT; cdr3_aa: CASRSRGYPEAFF
clone_size: NA; j_call: TRBJ1-5; d_call: NA; v_call: TRBV18; cdr3_nt: TGTGCCAGCTCACCGGCCCGTAGCAATCAGCCCCAGCATTTT; cdr3_aa: CASSPARSNQPQHF
clone_size: NA; j_call: TRBJ2-3; d_call: TRBD2; v_call: TRBV6-5; cdr3_nt: TGTGCCAGCAGCGGGGGGACTAGCACAGATACGCAGTATTTT; cdr3_aa: CASSGGTSTDTQYF
clone_size: NA; j_call: TRBJ1-5; d_call: NA; v_call: TRBV7-9; cdr3_nt: TGTGCCAGCAGCCTAGACAGAAATCAGCCCCAGCATTTT; cdr3_aa: CASSLDRNQPQHF
clone_size: NA; j_call: TRBJ1-6; d_call: NA; v_call: TRBV6-6; cdr3_nt: TGTGCCAGCAGTGCCGGACAGATTAATTCACCCCTCCACTTT; cdr3_aa: CASSAGQINSPLHF
clone_size: NA; j_call: TRBJ1-3; d_call: TRBD1; v_call: TRBV30; cdr3_nt: TGTGCCTGGAGGAAACAGGGGGTTGGAAACACCATATATTTT; cdr3_aa: CAWRKQGVGNTIYF
clone_size: NA; j_call: TRBJ2-1; d_call: TRBD1; v_call: TRBV7-2; cdr3_nt: TGTGCCAGCAGCTCGGGACAGGGTACCTACAATGAGCAGTTCTTC; cdr3_aa: CASSSGQGTYNEQFF
clone_size: NA; j_call: TRBJ1-5; d_call: NA; v_call: TRBV2; cdr3_nt: TGTGCCAGCATCGGAAATTCCAGGGGGCCCCAGCATTTT; cdr3_aa: CASIGNSRGPQHF
clone_size: NA; j_call: TRBJ2-7; d_call: NA; v_call: TRBV29-1; cdr3_nt: TGCAGCGTTGAGTTGCGGGAATATCCTAACGAGCAGTACTTC; cdr3_aa: CSVELREYPNEQYF
clone_size: NA; j_call: TRBJ2-7; d_call: NA; v_call: TRBV5-4; cdr3_nt: TGTGCCAGCAGCCCCGGAGGACAGCTCCTAGGCGAGCAGTACTTC; cdr3_aa: CASSPGGQLLGEQYF
clone_size: once; j_call: TRBJ2-1; d_call: TRBD2; v_call: TRBV12-5; cdr3_nt: TGTGCTAGTGGTTTAGTACTAGCGGGAAGTGGAAATGAGCAGTTCTTC; cdr3_aa: CASGLVLAGSGNEQFF
clone_size: NA; j_call: TRBJ2-7; d_call: TRBD1; v_call: TRBV6-5; cdr3_nt: TGTGCCAGCAGTTACGGGACAGGACTCTACGAGCAGTACTTC; cdr3_aa: CASSYGTGLYEQYF
clone_size: few; j_call: TRBJ1-2; d_call: TRBD1; v_call: TRBV5-6; cdr3_nt: TGTGCCAGCAGCTTGAACAGGGGCAGCTATGGCTACACCTTC; cdr3_aa: CASSLNRGSYGYTF
clone_size: once; j_call: TRBJ1-2; d_call: TRBD1; v_call: TRBV15; cdr3_nt: TGTGCCACCAGCAGGGCGGGACAGAATTATGGCTACACCTTC; cdr3_aa: CATSRAGQNYGYTF
clone_size: NA; j_call: TRBJ1-2; d_call: TRBD1; v_call: TRBV10-3; cdr3_nt: TGTGCCATCAGTCCCCCGGGACAGAATTATGGCTACACCTTC; cdr3_aa: CAISPPGQNYGYTF
clone_size: NA; j_call: TRBJ1-5; d_call: TRBD1; v_call: TRBV7-8; cdr3_nt: TGTGCCAGCAGCTCCCGGGACAGGAATCAGCCCCAGCATTTT; cdr3_aa: CASSSRDRNQPQHF
clone_size: NA; j_call: TRBJ2-1; d_call: TRBD1; v_call: TRBV28; cdr3_nt: TGTGCCAGCAGTTTGGCAGGGGGCGGGCATGAGCAGTTCTTC; cdr3_aa: CASSLAGGGHEQFF
clone_size: NA; j_call: TRBJ1-1; d_call: TRBD1; v_call: TRBV28; cdr3_nt: TGTGCCAGCAGTATCCAAAGGTTGCGGACAGGGGAGGGCACTGAAGCTTTCTTT; cdr3_aa: CASSIQRLRTGEGTEAFF
clone_size: NA; j_call: TRBJ2-1; d_call: TRBD2; v_call: TRBV7-3; cdr3_nt: TGTGCCAGCAGCTTAGGGACGGGGACTAGCATCGAGCAGTTCTTC; cdr3_aa: CASSLGTGTSIEQFF
clone_size: NA; j_call: TRBJ1-2; d_call: TRBD1; v_call: TRBV12-3/TRBV12-4; cdr3_nt: TGTGCCAGCACCCCGACAGGGGTGGAGGGCTACACCTTC; cdr3_aa: CASTPTGVEGYTF